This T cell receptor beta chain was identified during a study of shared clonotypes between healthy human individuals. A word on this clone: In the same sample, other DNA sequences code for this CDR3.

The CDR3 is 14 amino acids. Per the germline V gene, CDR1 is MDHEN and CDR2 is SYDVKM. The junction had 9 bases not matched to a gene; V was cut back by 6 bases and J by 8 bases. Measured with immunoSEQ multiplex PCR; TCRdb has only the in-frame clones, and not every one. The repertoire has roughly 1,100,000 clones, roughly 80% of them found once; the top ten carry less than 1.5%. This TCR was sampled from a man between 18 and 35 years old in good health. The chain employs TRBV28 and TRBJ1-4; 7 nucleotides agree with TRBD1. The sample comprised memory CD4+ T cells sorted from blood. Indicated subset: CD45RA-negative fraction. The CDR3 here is CASRSSGGGEKLFF. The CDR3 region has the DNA TGTGCCAGCAGATCGTCAGGGGGAGGCGAAAAACTGTTTTTT.